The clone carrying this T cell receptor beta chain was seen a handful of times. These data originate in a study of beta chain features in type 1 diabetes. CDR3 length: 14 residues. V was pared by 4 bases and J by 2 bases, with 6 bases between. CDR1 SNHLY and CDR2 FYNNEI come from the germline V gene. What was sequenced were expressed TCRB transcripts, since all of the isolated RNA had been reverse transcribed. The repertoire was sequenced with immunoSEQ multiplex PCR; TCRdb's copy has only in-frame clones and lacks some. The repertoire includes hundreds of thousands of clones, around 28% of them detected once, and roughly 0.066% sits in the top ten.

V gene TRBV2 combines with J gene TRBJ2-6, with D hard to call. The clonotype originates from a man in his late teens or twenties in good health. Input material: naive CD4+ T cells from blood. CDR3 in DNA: TGTGCCAGCAGTGGACAACCTGGGGCCAACGTCCTGACTTTC. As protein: CASSGQPGANVLTF.